This TCR beta chain stems from a study of blood T cells in healthy people across ages. With a J-beta primer mix and a sample-barcoded 5' primer, a second PCR ran about 7 to 11 cycles. Carrying 12 random nucleotides, a template-switch adaptor labeled each individual cDNA molecule. TCRdb re-called the 5' RACE reads through MiXCR, storing one row per CDR3 protein. The table lists about 1,500,000 distinct CDR3 sequences, 28% of them singletons, with roughly 8% in the top ten. A minimum of 5 micrograms of total RNA was extracted per sample. The table lists this clonotype with a few counts. This CDR3 comprises 17 residues. V gave up 6 bases and J gave up 1 base; unmatched junction bases: 13.

This sequence originates from a woman in her twenties or thirties in good health. This chain connects TRBV12-3 or TRBV12-4 to TRBJ1-2; 8 bases are a match to TRBD1. The sequencing input was blood. The CDR3 DNA follows: TGTGCCAGCAGGACCATGGGACGACAGGGGTTTAACTATGGCTACACCTTC. It encodes CASRTMGRQGFNYGYTF.